The following is a T cell receptor beta chain sequence with its context. This specimen comes from a study of blood T cell repertoires in COVID-19. Germline V gives CDR1 LGHDT, CDR2 YNNKEL (reference sequence). Trimming cost V 4 bases and J 6 bases; bases outside gene matches: 10. The CDR3 extends over 15 amino acids. Sequencing was performed with immunoSEQ multiplex PCR; in TCRdb, only in-frame clones are kept and a portion is missing. The table records approximately 470,000 clones, approximately 83% of them present only once. The clonotype comes from a human donor in a cohort sampled during active COVID-19. V usage is TRBV3-1 (or the pseudogene TRBV3-2) and J usage is TRBJ2-7; 9 bases map to TRBD2. The material sequenced was peripheral blood. As DNA, the CDR3 is TGTGCCAGCAGCCTTTTAGCGGGAGAAGGCGGCGAGCAGTACTTC. It yields the protein CASSLLAGEGGEQYF.